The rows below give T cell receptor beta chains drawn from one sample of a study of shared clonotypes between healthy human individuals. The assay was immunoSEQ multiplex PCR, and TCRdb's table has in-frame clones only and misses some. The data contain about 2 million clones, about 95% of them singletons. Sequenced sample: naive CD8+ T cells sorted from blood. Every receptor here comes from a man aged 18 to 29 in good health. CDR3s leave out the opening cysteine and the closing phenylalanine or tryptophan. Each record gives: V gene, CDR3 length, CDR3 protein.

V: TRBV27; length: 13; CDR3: ASSTTGGTVYEQY
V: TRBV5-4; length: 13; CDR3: ASSLPSGGAYEQY
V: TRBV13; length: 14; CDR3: ASSPSGQSGYTEAF
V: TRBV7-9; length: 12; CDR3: ASSSPGLAYEQY
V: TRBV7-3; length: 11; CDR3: ASSLAGNTEAF
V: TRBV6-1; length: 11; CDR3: ASRWDRGGEQY
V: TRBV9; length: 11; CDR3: ASSVGGHPEQF
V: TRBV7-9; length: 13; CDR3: ASSLAWDRDYEQY
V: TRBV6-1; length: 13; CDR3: ASSEGGTGDHEQY
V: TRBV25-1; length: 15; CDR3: ASNEIGEGLSTDTQY
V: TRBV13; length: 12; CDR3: ASSSVGTYNEAF
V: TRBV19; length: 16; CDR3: ASSGYERESSYSYEQY
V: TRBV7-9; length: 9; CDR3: ASSSSPELF
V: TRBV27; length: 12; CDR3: ASSLSGRASEQF
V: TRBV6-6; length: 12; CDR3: ASGVEIMNTEAF
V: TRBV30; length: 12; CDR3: AFTSGTGGSPLH
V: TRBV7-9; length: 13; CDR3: ASSLEAGAHNIQY
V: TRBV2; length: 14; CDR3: ASSEWGALTNEKLF
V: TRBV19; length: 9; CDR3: ASSMTTEQF
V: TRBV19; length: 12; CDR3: ASSERLYQETQY
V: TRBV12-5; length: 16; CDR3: ASGLPPGQGAGANVLT
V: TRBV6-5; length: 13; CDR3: ASSVSQGAVDEQF
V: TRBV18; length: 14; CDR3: ASSPLLDSSLYEQY
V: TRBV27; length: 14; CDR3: ATRRVGPRMNTEAF
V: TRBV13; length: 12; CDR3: ASSLRVSSYEQY
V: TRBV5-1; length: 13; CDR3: ASSYGLAGLHEQY
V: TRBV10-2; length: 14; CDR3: ASSDLGAEVYNEQF
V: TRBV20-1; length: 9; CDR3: SARQGYEQF
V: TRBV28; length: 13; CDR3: ASSADSGRNQPQH
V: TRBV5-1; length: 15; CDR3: ASRPRWVAEIQETQY
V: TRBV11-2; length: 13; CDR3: ASSPTAGREGTQY
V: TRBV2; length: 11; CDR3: ASSGDRDYGYT
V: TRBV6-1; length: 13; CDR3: ASSEGPGADYGYT
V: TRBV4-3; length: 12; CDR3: ASSQDSGSYEQY
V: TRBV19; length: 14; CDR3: ASKELAGASYNEQF
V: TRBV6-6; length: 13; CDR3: ASSYSTGGEYGYT
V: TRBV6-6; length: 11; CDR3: ASSDLLADTQY